Described below is a single T cell receptor (beta chain) sequence and its context. With 60 Vbeta and 13 Jbeta primers, the PCR was carried out. Sequencing used immunoSEQ multiplex PCR; TCRdb keeps in-frame clones, though not all of them. The top ten hold 11% of the sample, which has under 150,000 clones, 80% to 90% seen once. This entry comes from a study of cytomegalovirus exposure and HLA in healthy donors. The CDR3 spans 14 residues. Looked up from germline, CDR1 is SEHNR and CDR2 is FQNEAQ (reference sequence). V dropped 5 bases and J dropped 5 bases, with 15 bases sitting between them. The sequencing sample was made of PBMCs. This rearrangement joins TRBV7-9 to TRBJ2-5; D is unclear. This TCR came from a male donor in good health and CMV-seropositive. Here the CDR3 DNA reads TGTGCCAGCAGCAGATCGTCGAGCAGGGAGACCCAGTACTTC. It translates to CASSRSSSRETQYF.